The clone carrying this T cell receptor beta chain was detected a few times. What it binds is unknown. This CDR3 is built from 15 residues. Germline loops: CDR1 SGHTA, CDR2 FQGNSA. Trimming left V 5 bases short and J 4 bases short, with 14 bases between. The data were taken from a study of T-cell memory formation after mild COVID-19. Overall study findings and caveats: Later expanders leaned CD4+, whereas clones that contracted between day 15 and 85 were balanced CD4/CD8. That cross-reactive memory joined was suggested by some responding clones appearing in pre-infection memory.

5'RACE, which relied on constant-segment primers, yielded TCR alpha and TCR beta cDNA libraries carrying sample barcodes and UMIs. TCRdb reanalysed the 5' RACE reads using MiXCR and keeps one entry per CDR3 protein. Among under 550,000 distinct CDR3 sequences listed, about 20% were seen once. J is TRBJ1-4 and V is TRBV7-2, with unresolved D. Sequenced input: PBMCs or a T cell subset sorted from them (not recorded which). This receptor was taken from an adult woman who had mild COVID-19 (a few samples of this study predate the infection). Cell type and time point are not known. This chain's CDR3 is CASSPRAVRNEKLFF. The CDR3, as DNA: TGTGCCAGCAGCCCCCGAGCCGTCCGTAATGAAAAACTGTTTTTT.